A single T cell receptor (beta chain) is shown here with its context. Per the germline V gene, CDR1 is MNHEY and CDR2 is SVGEGT. V trimming: 8 bases; J trimming: 5 bases; junction bases outside the gene matches: 3. This CDR3 is 13 amino acids long. The entry originates in a study of CD8 T cells in Susac syndrome. RNA in amounts of roughly 0.45 to 1 ug was reverse transcribed with random hexamers. Via MiXCR, TCRdb re-called the immunoSEQ multiplex PCR reads, giving one row per CDR3 protein. The sample consists of some 150,000 distinct CDR3 sequences, 85% to 95% of them appearing once. The origin of this receptor is a human donor with Susac syndrome. The gene calls are TRBV6-2 or TRBV6-3 and TRBJ2-1; 10 bases are shared with TRBD2. Sample: CD4+ T cells from PBMCs. The CDR3 DNA sequence: TGTGCCAGCGCACTAGCGGGGCACAATGAGCAGTTCTTC. It specifies CASALAGHNEQFF.